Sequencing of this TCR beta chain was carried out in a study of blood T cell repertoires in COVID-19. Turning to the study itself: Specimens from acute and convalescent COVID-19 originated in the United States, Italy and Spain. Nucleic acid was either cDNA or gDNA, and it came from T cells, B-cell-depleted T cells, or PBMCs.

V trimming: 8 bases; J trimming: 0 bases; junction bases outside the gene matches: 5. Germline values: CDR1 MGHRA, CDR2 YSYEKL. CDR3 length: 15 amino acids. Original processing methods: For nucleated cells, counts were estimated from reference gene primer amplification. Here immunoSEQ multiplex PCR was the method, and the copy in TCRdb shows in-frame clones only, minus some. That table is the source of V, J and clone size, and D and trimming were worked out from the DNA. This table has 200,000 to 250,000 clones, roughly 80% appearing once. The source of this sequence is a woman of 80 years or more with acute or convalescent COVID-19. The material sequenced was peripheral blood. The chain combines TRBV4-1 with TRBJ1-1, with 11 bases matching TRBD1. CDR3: CASLGTGGMNTEAFF. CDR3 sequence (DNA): TGCGCCAGCTTAGGGACAGGGGGGATGAACACTGAAGCTTTCTTT.